Only one count was recorded for the clone carrying this TCR beta chain. What it binds is unknown. Measured with immunoSEQ multiplex PCR; TCRdb has only the in-frame clones, and not every one. The sample contains more than 25,000 clones, approximately 78% of which appear only once. J was trimmed by 3 bases and V by 4 bases; bases with no gene match: 7. The CDR3 loop spans 14 amino acids. Germline CDR1 is SQVTM and CDR2 is ANQGSEA. This sample is drawn from a study of T cells in localized non-small cell lung cancer. Findings and caveats of the study: Clonality of T cells reached its maximum in uninvolved adjacent lung, surpassing tumor. Sequencing covered just one tumor region, so heterogeneity cannot be ruled out. Appearances in adjacent lung were noted for a median roughly 50 of the top 100 tumor clones.

The source material was peripheral blood, sampled before any cancer treatment. The TCR was taken from a woman aged 40-70 years with stage I lung adenocarcinoma. This sequence joins TRBV29-1 and TRBJ2-3; 7 positions agree with TRBD2. Written as DNA, the CDR3 is TGCAGCGTTGCCGCGGGGGTTGGAACAGATACGCAGTATTTT. Translation gives CSVAAGVGTDTQYF.